The 7 T cell receptor beta chains below all came from one sample that was sequenced in a study of tumor and adjacent non-tumor tissue in lung cancer. The library came from three nested PCR rounds adapted from ARM-PCR protocols. MiXCR, run by TCRdb on the multiplex PCR reads, gives a single entry per CDR3 protein. The sample carries about 140,000 distinct CDR3 sequences, approximately 72% recorded once. No cell sorting was done before RNA was extracted from the tissue. Sequenced sample: lung tumor tissue. These receptors were taken from a man between 60 and 70 years old with small cell lung cancer.

Comments on this clonotype: A much more abundant neighbour one base away suggests this may be a read error. The chain uses TRBV20-1 and TRBJ2-3; 7 bases line up with TRBD2. Germline values: CDR1 DFQATT, CDR2 SNEGSKA (reference sequence). The CDR3 covers 16 residues. This CDR3 is CSASLQGGGITDTHYF. DNA for the CDR3: TGCAGTGCTAGCCTCCAGGGCGGGGGAATCACAGATACGCATTATTTT.

The V call is TRBV11-1, the J call TRBJ1-2, with a tentative D call TRBD1 (6 bases). The CDR3 totals 13 residues. CDR1 SGHAT and CDR2 FQDESV come from the germline V gene (reference sequence). CDR3: CVRNRDNFYGYTF. Here the CDR3 DNA reads TGTGTCAGGAACCGGGACAACTTCTATGGCTACACCTTC.

As to this clonotype: A much larger clone differs from this one at a single base, so this may be a read error. The V gene is TRBV20-1, the J gene TRBJ2-7; TRBD1 agrees at 8 bases. The germline V gene has CDR1 DFQATT and CDR2 SNEGSKA (reference sequence). The CDR3 length is 16 residues. CDR3 region: CSARDRDRLITDEQCF. The DNA for the CDR3 is TGCAGTGCTAGAGATCGGGACAGGCTTATCACCGACGAGCAGTGCTTC.

In its sample, this clonotype was seen many times. The chain has TRBV11-2 and TRBJ2-1, with D unresolved. Per germline, CDR1 SGHAT and CDR2 FQNNGV. The ends were cut back, 0 bases at V and 5 bases at J, with 11 bases in the middle. CDR3 length: 15 amino acids. CDR3 in amino acids: CASSLDVGFNNEQFF. CDR3 coding DNA: TGTGCCAGCAGCTTAGATGTAGGTTTCAACAATGAGCAGTTCTTC.

To note about this clonotype: One end of the junction varies from germline; a read error may be responsible. This chain connects TRBV6-2 or TRBV6-3 to TRBJ2-3; tentatively, D is TRBD2 (6 bases). This CDR3 contains 13 residues. The germline V gene encodes CDR1 MNHEY and CDR2 SVGEGT. CDR3 DNA sequence: TGTGACAGCAGAGGAGGGAGCACAGATACGCAGTATTTT. As protein: CDSRGGSTDTQYF.

This chain connects TRBV28 to TRBJ1-1; no definite D call. The CDR3 runs to 11 residues. The V gene's germline CDR1 is MDHEN and CDR2 SYDVKM. The germline V and J ends were trimmed by 3 bases and 9 bases, with 8 bases remaining between them. CDR3 sequence: CASSFRSQAFF. CDR3 in DNA: TGTGCCAGCAGTTTCAGGAGTCAAGCTTTCTTT. The full variable domain, completed using reference TRBV28 and TRBJ1-1, is DVKVTQSSRYLVKRTGEKVFLECVQDMDHENMFWYRQDPGLGLRLIYFSYDVKMKEKGDIPEGYSVSREKKERFSLILESASTNQTSMYLCASSFRSQAFFGQGTRLTVV.

This chain joins TRBV20-1 and TRBJ2-5; D is perhaps TRBD1 (6 bases). The CDR3 consists of 17 residues. The V and J ends lost 0 bases and 3 bases respectively, with 20 bases between them. Per germline, CDR1 DFQATT and CDR2 SNEGSKA (reference sequence). The CDR3 region is CSARDRTWDMAEETQYF. CDR3 bases: TGCAGTGCTAGAGATCGAACGTGGGACATGGCTGAAGAGACCCAGTACTTC.